The present T cell receptor (beta chain) was sequenced within a study of blood T cell repertoires in COVID-19. Overall study context: T cells, B-cell-depleted T cells, or PBMCs supplied cDNA or gDNA.

V dropped 4 bases and J dropped 8; count of bases not matched to a gene: 11. This CDR3 contains 16 residues. The germline CDR1 and CDR2 sequences are SGHKS and YYEKEE (reference sequence). In the authors' methods: Nucleated cell counts were estimated from reference gene primer amplification. Profiling relied on immunoSEQ multiplex PCR, and the TCRdb table lists in-frame clones only, not all of them. V, J and clone size were drawn from that table, and D and trimming were deduced from the DNA. The sample holds about 80,000 clones, about four fifths seen once. The specimen sequenced was peripheral blood. This receptor was obtained from a human donor in a cohort sampled during active COVID-19. J is TRBJ2-3 and V is TRBV5-5; 12 positions agree with TRBD2. In nucleotides, the CDR3 is TGTGCCAGCAGCCTTCGACTAGCGGGGGTCGTGGGTACGCAGTATTTT. Translation gives CASSLRLAGVVGTQYF.